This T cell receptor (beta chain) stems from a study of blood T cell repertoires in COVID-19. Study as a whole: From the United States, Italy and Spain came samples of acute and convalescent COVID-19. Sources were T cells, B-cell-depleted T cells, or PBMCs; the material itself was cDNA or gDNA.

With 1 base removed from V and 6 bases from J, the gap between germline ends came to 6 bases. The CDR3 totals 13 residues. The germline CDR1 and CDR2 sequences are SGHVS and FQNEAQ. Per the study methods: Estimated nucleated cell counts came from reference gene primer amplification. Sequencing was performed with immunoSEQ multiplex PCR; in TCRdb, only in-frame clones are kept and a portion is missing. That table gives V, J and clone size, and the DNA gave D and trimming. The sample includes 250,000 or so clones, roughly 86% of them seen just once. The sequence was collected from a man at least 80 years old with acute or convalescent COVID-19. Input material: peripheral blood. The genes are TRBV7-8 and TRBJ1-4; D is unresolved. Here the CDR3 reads CASSLVGDEKLFF. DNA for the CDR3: TGTGCCAGCAGCTTAGTCGGGGATGAAAAACTGTTTTTT.